This entry features one T cell receptor beta chain sequence. This sample is drawn from a study of blood T cell repertoires in COVID-19. The germline V gene has CDR1 ENHRY and CDR2 SYGVKD. The V end was cut by 6 bases, the J end by 0 bases, with 8 bases between. The CDR3 runs 14 residues. The table came from immunoSEQ multiplex PCR; TCRdb's copy has only in-frame clones and leaves some out. Among under 300,000 clones, 86% were seen once, and the ten largest hold approximately 2%. This TCR was sampled from a man aged 25 to 40 who had recovered from COVID-19. The genes are TRBV10-3 and TRBJ1-4; D is perhaps TRBD1 (5 bases). Sequencing was done on a sample of peripheral blood. The CDR3 loop is CAISWGATNEKLFF. The CDR3 bases are TGTGCCATCAGCTGGGGGGCAACTAATGAAAAACTGTTTTTT.